The text below deals with one T cell receptor beta chain. What antigen it recognizes has not been identified. Qualities for individual bases were not recorded, and no much larger clone is one base off. Every donor was a healthy Caucasian. The study also sequenced three unrelated non-twin adults: a male aged 18 to 30, a male aged 50 to 59 and a female aged 50 to 59. Miltenyi CD45RO+ enrichment and human naive T-cell isolation kits were used to isolate memory (CD45RO+) and naive T cells from PBMC. This specimen comes from a study of identical twins (dated by TCRdb to between 2015 and 2016). For the study in its entirety: To test whether fetal clonotypes persist, this study deep-sequenced TCR alpha and beta repertoires from monozygotic twins, from unrelated adults of various ages, and from cord blood. To rule out contamination, the twin experiments were replicated at different times with different library preparation protocols.

Beyond this particular receptor, the publication reports: Fewer insertions were carried by abundant cord blood beta clonotypes, a similar but weaker trend appeared in young adult naive repertoires, and no such trend appeared in memory repertoires. Invariant T cells such as MAIT and iNKT could partly confound zero-insertion analyses, although diverse VJ usage argued against such confounding for most clonotypes. In beta out-of-frame sequences, excess twin sharing was weaker, because having fewer shared sequences lowered the signal-to-noise ratio. Because the same donors could not be followed over many years, the conclusions relied on cross-sectional statistical analysis. Out-of-frame TCR alpha sequences shared between twins showed an excess of low generation-probability sequences compared with coincidental sharing between unrelated individuals. In monozygotic twins, out-of-frame TCR alpha sharing was systematically underestimated by recombination models, although the models agreed with sharing between unrelated individuals.

The germline V gene (reference sequence) supplies CDR1 DFQATT and CDR2 SNEGSKA. Spanning cysteine to phenylalanine, the CDR3 consists of 15 amino acids. The sequence is cut down to CDR3 DNA, 45 bases in frame from base 1. Clipping removes 6 bases from V and 6 bases from J, with 12 as the unmatched junction base count. Receptor libraries were prepared by 5' RACE. The listed sequencing device is Illumina HiSeq 2000. Template switching introduced a universal primer binding site; the final cDNA contained a unique molecular identifier, enabling accurate counting of TCR cDNA molecules. Specific primers in the conserved constant-segment region were used to synthesize first-strand cDNA for TCR alpha and beta chains. To control for contamination, every cDNA library was double barcoded, receiving both a SMART-Mk sample barcode and Illumina barcodes. TruSeq adapter sequences, together with Illumina sample barcodes, were added in two successive PCR steps. The TCR alpha and beta cDNA libraries were sequenced on the Illumina HiSeq platform using custom primers. Concerning the study's data processing: MiGEC processed the raw reads to extract unique molecular identifiers, while MiXCR was used to determine the CDR3 positions. Recombination models were inferred per individual with the repgenHMM and IGoR tools using an EM algorithm. Shared clonotype analysis was performed with the tcR package in R, normalizing sharing by the product of cloneset sizes. To study raw recombination without the effects of thymic and clonal selection, out-of-frame nonproductive sequences were analyzed. TCRdb handled the public reads itself, with Q25 trimming in fastp and clone calling in MiXCR, and kept productive beta chains. Duplicate CDR3 protein sequences are folded into a single record with the most common DNA and genes. For this entry, the V and J calls and clone size follow TCRdb and not the study's own pipeline. A total of a few hundred thousand distinct CDR3 sequences appear in this sample, approximately 17% of them only once. The ten largest account for around 12% of the sample.

The specimen was naive T cells sorted from blood. Interpreted using the paper, the cell subset or site label stands for: cells isolated with a human naive T-cell isolation kit. The rearranged segments are TRBV20-1 and TRBJ2-7; TRBD2 fits 12 bases in the junction. The receptor was isolated from a man aged 45-65 years in good health. The CDR3: CSAARLAGVLIEQYF. The sequence in DNA is TGCAGTGCCGCTCGACTAGCGGGAGTTTTAATCGAGCAGTACTTC.